The 18 T cell receptor beta chains presented below share a single source sample, sequenced in a study of graft-versus-host responses after intestinal transplantation. Here immunoSEQ multiplex PCR was the method, and the copy in TCRdb shows in-frame clones only, minus some. The data hold tens of thousands of clones, with roughly 91% observed a single time. Their cognate antigens are unknown. The sample in question was unstimulated CD8+ T cells sorted from spleen or lymph node cells, obtained before transplant. These receptors were taken from a human donor who was the organ donor for an intestinal transplant.

The chain uses TRBV6-1 and TRBJ2-7; 9 bases agree with TRBD1. The CDR3 has 16 amino acids. The germline CDR1 and CDR2 sequences are MNHNS and SASEGT. V shed 4 bases and J 4 bases; nucleotides not matched to a gene: 11. The DNA for the CDR3 is TGTGCCAGCAGTGCCGCCGGGACAGGGCCAACATACGAGCAGTACTTC. Protein sequence: CASSAAGTGPTYEQYF.

This chain joins TRBV4-2 and TRBJ2-7, with TRBD1 identical over 9 bases. With V trimmed by 5 bases and J by 2 bases, 4 bases remained unmatched. The CDR3 extends over 14 amino acids. The germline gives CDR1 LGHNA, CDR2 YNFKEQ. As DNA, the CDR3 is TGTGCCAGCAGCAACAGGGGGCGGCCCTACGAGCAGTACTTC. Translation gives CASSNRGRPYEQYF.

This clone is a singleton in its sample. The chain carries TRBV11-2 and TRBJ1-2, with D unresolved. Germline V gene data show CDR1 as SGHAT and CDR2 as FQNNGV. Trimming shortened V by 2 bases and J by 7 bases, and 14 bases separated the two germline ends. The CDR3 covers 14 residues. CDR3 protein: CASSLIRSGGGYTF. The CDR3 DNA follows: TGTGCCAGCAGCTTAATCCGCTCGGGTGGTGGCTACACCTTC.

CDR3: CASSRLPGDSYEQYF. The CDR3 DNA reads as TGTGCCAGCAGCAGGCTACCCGGGGACTCCTACGAGCAGTACTTC. The J gene is TRBJ2-7, the V gene TRBV7-2, with D perhaps matching TRBD2 (5 bases). Trimming cost V 5 bases and J 0 bases, with 14 bases left between them. CDR1 and CDR2 from the germline V gene are SGHTA and FQGNSA. The CDR3 sequence is 15 residues long.

The V and J genes are TRBV19 and TRBJ2-7, with 12 positions matching TRBD2. There are 17 residues in the CDR3. V was clipped by 1 base and J by 1 base; unmatched bases: 5. The germline V gene has CDR1 LNHDA and CDR2 SQIVND (reference sequence). The CDR3 coding sequence is TGTGCCAGTAGTATAGCCTGGACTAGCGGGGCGTCCTACGAGCAGTACTTC. Translating it yields CASSIAWTSGASYEQYF. Filled out from reference TRBV19 and TRBJ2-7, the complete variable domain reads DGGITQSPKYLFRKEGQNVTLSCEQNLNHDAMYWYRQDPGQGLRLIYYSQIVNDFQKGDIAEGYSVSREKKESFPLTVTSAQKNPTAFYLCASSIAWTSGASYEQYFGPGTRLTVT.

The rearrangement links TRBV2 to TRBJ1-1, with D unclear. V was cut by 2 bases and J by 4 bases, with 17 bases left in between. Germline assignment: CDR1 SNHLY and CDR2 FYNNEI. The CDR3 has 16 residues. CDR3 residues: CASSEILGRRSTEAFF. CDR3 bases: TGTGCCAGCAGTGAAATTCTCGGGAGACGGAGCACTGAAGCTTTCTTT.

This chain links TRBV11-3 with TRBJ2-1; 12 bases line up with TRBD2. From germline, CDR1 is SGHNT and CDR2 YENEEA. The V segment lost 5 bases and the J segment 2 bases; nucleotides outside the gene matches: 7. The CDR3 is made up of 17 amino acids. The CDR3 sequence is CASSTRLAGAAYNEQFF. In nucleotides, the CDR3 is TGTGCCAGCAGCACCCGACTAGCGGGGGCCGCCTACAATGAGCAGTTCTTC.

This chain uses TRBV11-2 with TRBJ2-1; 8 positions match TRBD2. The V gene's germline CDR1 is SGHAT and CDR2 FQNNGV. The V segment lost 5 bases and the J segment 9 bases; nucleotides outside the gene matches: 6. The CDR3 has 13 residues. The CDR3 DNA is TGTGCCAGCAGCCTAAGGCGGGGGGCTGAGCAGTTCTTC. As protein: CASSLRRGAEQFF.

The J gene is TRBJ2-3, the V gene TRBV5-1; no clear D. V was clipped by 4 bases and J by 0 bases, with 9 bases between them. The CDR3 has 14 residues. Germline-derived CDR1 and CDR2 are SGHRS and YFSETQ. The CDR3 sequence is CASSPAQSTDTQYF. CDR3 nucleotides: TGCGCCAGCAGCCCGGCACAGAGCACAGATACGCAGTATTTT.

The J gene is TRBJ2-3, the V gene TRBV4-3; D remains unclear. CDR1 and CDR2 (germline): LGHNA, YSLEER. The CDR3 is made up of 14 amino acids. V was clipped by 0 bases and J by 3 bases, with 7 bases between them. In nucleotides, the CDR3 is TGCGCCAGCAGCCAAGATGCAGGAACAGATACGCAGTATTTT. As protein: CASSQDAGTDTQYF.

The chain carries TRBV19 and TRBJ1-4; 9 positions agree with TRBD1. Germline V gene sequence: CDR1 LNHDA, CDR2 SQIVND (reference sequence). This CDR3 region has 18 residues. The junction had 15 bases not matched to a gene; V was cut back by 3 bases and J by 7 bases. CDR3 loop: CASSIGRNRGPEGEKLFF. Here the CDR3 DNA reads TGTGCCAGTAGTATCGGGCGGAACAGGGGGCCGGAGGGTGAAAAACTGTTTTTT.

V is TRBV5-8 and J is TRBJ2-6; D remains unclear. With 4 bases removed from V and 4 bases from J, the gap between germline ends came to 15 bases. The CDR3 is made up of 16 amino acids. Germline CDR1 SGHTS, CDR2 YDEGEE. CDR3 sequence (DNA): TGTGCCAGCAGCCTCCTGCGGCACTACGGGGCCAACGTCCTGACTTTC. This encodes CASSLLRHYGANVLTF.

This clone was observed a few times. The rearrangement uses TRBV2 and TRBJ2-7; the match to TRBD2 covers 7 bases. CDR3 length: 16 amino acids. With V trimmed by 6 bases and J by 3 bases, 14 bases remained unmatched. Per germline, CDR1 SNHLY and CDR2 FYNNEI. The CDR3 loop reads CASRERFGGGIYEQYF. CDR3 sequence (DNA): TGTGCCAGCAGGGAACGTTTTGGGGGGGGGATCTACGAGCAGTACTTC.

The chain combines TRBV5-4 with TRBJ1-1; 8 positions match TRBD1. V shed 5 bases and J 4 bases; nucleotides not matched to a gene: 7. CDR3 size: 14 residues. CDR1 and CDR2 (germline): SGHNT, YYREEE (reference sequence). This chain's CDR3 is CASSPQGGGTEAFF. The CDR3 DNA sequence: TGTGCCAGCAGTCCACAGGGGGGTGGCACTGAAGCTTTCTTT.

The CDR3 loop is CASSYLQGIFTEQYF. In nucleotides, the CDR3 is TGTGCCAGCAGTTACCTGCAGGGGATATTTACCGAGCAGTACTTC. The chain is built from TRBV6-5 and TRBJ2-7; D may be TRBD1 (6 bases). The CDR3 spans 15 residues. Germline assignment: CDR1 MNHEY and CDR2 SVGAGI. The V and J ends lost 2 bases and 6 bases respectively, with 17 bases between them.

V usage is TRBV28 and J usage is TRBJ1-2; 11 bases are a match to TRBD1. With 6 bases clipped from V and 5 bases from J, the junction kept 8 bases outside the gene matches. The germline V gene encodes CDR1 MDHEN and CDR2 SYDVKM. This CDR3 is 15 amino acids long. CDR3 region: CASSPGTGGGYGYTF. The CDR3 DNA is TGTGCCAGCAGCCCCGGGACAGGGGGTGGATATGGCTACACCTTC.

The chain has TRBV9 and TRBJ1-2, with D possibly TRBD1 on 5 matching bases. Trimming stripped 2 bases from V and 2 bases from J, with 10 bases between. The CDR3 has 14 amino acids. Germline CDR1 is SGDLS and CDR2 is YYNGEE. The CDR3 loop is CASSVGGINYGYTF. Written as DNA, the CDR3 is TGTGCCAGCAGCGTGGGGGGGATAAACTATGGCTACACCTTC.

The chain employs TRBV5-1 and TRBJ2-5, with TRBD2 identical over 8 bases. The CDR3 consists of 15 residues. Germline lookup yields CDR1 SGHRS and CDR2 YFSETQ. V was clipped by 8 bases and J by 3 bases; unmatched bases: 12. Here the CDR3 reads CASQRAGAHEETQYF. Here the CDR3 DNA reads TGCGCCAGTCAGCGAGCGGGGGCCCACGAAGAGACCCAGTACTTC.